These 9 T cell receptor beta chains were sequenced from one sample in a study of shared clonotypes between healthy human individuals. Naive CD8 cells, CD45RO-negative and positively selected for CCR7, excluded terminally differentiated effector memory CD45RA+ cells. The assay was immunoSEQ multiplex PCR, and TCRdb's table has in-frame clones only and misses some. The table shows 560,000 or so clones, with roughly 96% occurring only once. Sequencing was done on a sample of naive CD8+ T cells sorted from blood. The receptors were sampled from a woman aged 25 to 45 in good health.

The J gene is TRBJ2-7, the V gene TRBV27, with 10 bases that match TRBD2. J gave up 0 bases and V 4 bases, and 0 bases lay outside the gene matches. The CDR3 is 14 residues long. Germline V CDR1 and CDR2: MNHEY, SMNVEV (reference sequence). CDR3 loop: CASSWTSGSYEQYF. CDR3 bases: TGTGCCAGCAGTTGGACTAGCGGCTCCTACGAGCAGTACTTC.

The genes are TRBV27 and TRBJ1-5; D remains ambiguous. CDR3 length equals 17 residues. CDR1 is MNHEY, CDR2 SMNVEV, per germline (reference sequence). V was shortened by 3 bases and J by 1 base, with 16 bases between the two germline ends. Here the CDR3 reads CASSLSRPYGSNQPQHF. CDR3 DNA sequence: TGTGCCAGCAGTTTGAGTCGGCCGTATGGGAGCAATCAGCCCCAGCATTTT.

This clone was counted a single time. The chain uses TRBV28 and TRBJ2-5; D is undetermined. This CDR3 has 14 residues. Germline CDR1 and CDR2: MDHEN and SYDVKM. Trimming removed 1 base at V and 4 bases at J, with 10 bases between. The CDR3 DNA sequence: TGTGCCAGCAGTTTATTAGGAAAGAGAGAGACCCAGTACTTC. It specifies CASSLLGKRETQYF.

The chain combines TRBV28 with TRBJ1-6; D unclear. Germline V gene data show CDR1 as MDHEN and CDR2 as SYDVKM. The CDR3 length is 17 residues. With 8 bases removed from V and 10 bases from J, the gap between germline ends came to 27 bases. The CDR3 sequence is CASAQPDEDSFHSPLHF. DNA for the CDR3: TGTGCCAGCGCACAGCCTGACGAAGATAGCTTCCACTCACCCCTCCACTTT. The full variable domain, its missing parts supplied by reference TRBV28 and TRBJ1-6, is DVKVTQSSRYLVKRTGEKVFLECVQDMDHENMFWYRQDPGLGLRLIYFSYDVKMKEKGDIPEGYSVSREKKERFSLILESASTNQTSMYLCASAQPDEDSFHSPLHFGNGTRLTVT.

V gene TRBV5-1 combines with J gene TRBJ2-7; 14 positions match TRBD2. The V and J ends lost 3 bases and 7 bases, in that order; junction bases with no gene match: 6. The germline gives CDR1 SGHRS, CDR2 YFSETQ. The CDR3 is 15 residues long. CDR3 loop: CASSWGTSGSREQYF. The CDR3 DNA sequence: TGCGCCAGCAGCTGGGGGACTAGCGGGAGTCGTGAGCAGTACTTC.

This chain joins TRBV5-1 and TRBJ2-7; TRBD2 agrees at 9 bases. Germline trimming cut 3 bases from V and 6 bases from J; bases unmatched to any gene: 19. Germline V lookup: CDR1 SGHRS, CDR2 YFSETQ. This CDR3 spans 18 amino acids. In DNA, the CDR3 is TGCGCCAGCAGCTCCTCAACTAGCGGGCCCACCCACCCGGGCGAGCAGTACTTC. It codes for CASSSSTSGPTHPGEQYF.

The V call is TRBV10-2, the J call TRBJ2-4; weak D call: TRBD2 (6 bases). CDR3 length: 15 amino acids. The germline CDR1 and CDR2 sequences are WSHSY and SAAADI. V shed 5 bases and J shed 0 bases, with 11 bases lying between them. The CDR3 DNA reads TGCGCCAGCAGTTCTGGCGGGATAGCCAAAAACATTCAGTACTTC. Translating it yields CASSSGGIAKNIQYF.

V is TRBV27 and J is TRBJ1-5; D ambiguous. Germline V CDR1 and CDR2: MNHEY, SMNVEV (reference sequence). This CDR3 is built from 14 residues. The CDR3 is CATKLTNSNQPQHF. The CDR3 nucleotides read TGTGCTACTAAGTTGACAAATAGCAATCAGCCCCAGCATTTT.

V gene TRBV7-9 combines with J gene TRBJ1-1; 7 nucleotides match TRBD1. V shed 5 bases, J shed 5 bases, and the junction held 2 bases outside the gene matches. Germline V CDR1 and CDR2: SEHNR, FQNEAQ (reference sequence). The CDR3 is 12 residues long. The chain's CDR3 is CASSQTGTEAFF. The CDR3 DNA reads TGTGCCAGCAGCCAGACAGGGACTGAAGCTTTCTTT. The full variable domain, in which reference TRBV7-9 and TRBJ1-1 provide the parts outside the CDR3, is DTGVSQNPRHKITKRGQNVTFRCDPISEHNRLYWYRQTLGQGPEFLTYFQNEAQLEKSRLLSDRFSAERPKGSFSTLEIQRTEQGDSAMYLCASSQTGTEAFFGQGTRLTVV.